The clone carrying this T cell receptor beta chain appeared a single time. The antigen is unknown. A much larger clone sits a single nucleotide away, making a read error possible. From germline, CDR1 is MNHEY and CDR2 SMNVEV (reference sequence). Losses at the gene ends were 6 bases for V and 6 bases for J; bases not matched to a gene: 6. The CDR3 loop spans 15 amino acids. The data originate from a study of cytomegalovirus exposure and HLA in healthy donors. Study-level results: According to the study, roughly 160 TCR beta chains were cytomegalovirus-associated.

60 Vbeta and 13 Jbeta primers were used in PCR. Some clones are missing from TCRdb's copy, which holds only in-frame ones; the method was immunoSEQ multiplex PCR. This table holds roughly 120,000 clones, approximately 80% found once. Sequencing used PBMCs. The chain joins TRBV27 to TRBJ2-1; 12 nucleotides align to TRBD2. This TCR derives from a woman younger than 45 in good health and CMV-seronegative. In nucleotides, the CDR3 is TGTGCCAGCAGAGAGACTAGCGGGAGTGGCAATGAGCAGTTCTTC. It yields the protein CASRETSGSGNEQFF.